This T cell receptor (beta chain) appears in the sequencing data of a study of T cell responses to AZD1222 COVID-19 vaccine. Notes on the study in general: The peak T cell response came first, and repertoires were sampled only after it. A mostly white British donor set with more females was recruited, and clonal diversity was possibly underestimated. Breadth and depth of Spike-specific TCRs rose after two AZD1222 doses.

The germline CDR1 and CDR2 sequences are SGHNT and YYREEE (reference sequence). This CDR3 contains 16 residues. J gave up 4 bases and V 3 bases, and 10 bases lay outside the gene matches. TCRdb's copy holds only in-frame clones and misses some; the assay was immunoSEQ multiplex PCR. The sample has some 150,000 clones; about nine tenths are singletons. Of note for this clone: Its antigen is not identified.

Pooled samples include second doses given at about 4 or 12 weeks. This chain connects TRBV5-4 to TRBJ1-1, with 9 bases fitting TRBD1. Here the sequenced sample was peripheral blood, taken 28 days after the second AZD1222 dose. The sequence was obtained from an adult who received the AZD1222 COVID-19 vaccine. This CDR3 reads CASSSPGQGRGTEAFF. CDR3 sequence (DNA): TGTGCCAGCAGCTCACCGGGACAGGGCCGAGGCACTGAAGCTTTCTTT. The complete variable domain, with remaining parts taken from reference TRBV5-4 and TRBJ1-1, reads ETGVTQSPTHLIKTRGQQVTLRCSSQSGHNTVSWYQQALGQGPQFIFQYYREEENGRGNFPPRFSGLQFPNYSSELNVNALELDDSALYLCASSSPGQGRGTEAFFGQGTRLTVV.